The following is a TCR beta chain sequence with its context. What it recognizes is unknown. The gene names given are mouse names. With the read ending 1 residue before the CDR3 end, the germline J gene is used to fill in that end. The germline gives CDR1 SGHSN, CDR2 HYEKVE. Unmatched junction bases numbered 3, after V lost 2 bases and J lost 1 base. The length of the CDR3 is 14 residues. Described time point: mouse harvest day 7 after allogeneic transplant. Mouse grafts combined 10^7 T-cell-depleted bone marrow cells with 10^6 splenic CD5+ T cells. Clones were read by immunoSEQ multiplex PCR, and TCRdb kept only the in-frame ones, dropping some. The table includes some 10,000 clones, 40% to 55% detected once. The source of the sample is a study of tissue T cells after allogeneic stem cell transplantation. Whole-study results and caveats: Across patients, clones rarely overlapped, yet motif clusters were shared tissue-specifically.

The chain links TRBV12-1 to TRBJ2-7; 8 bases line up with TRBD2. Input material: gut tissue. This TCR came from a female BALB/c mouse given C57BL/6 T cells with graft-versus-host disease after an allogeneic hematopoietic cell transplant. This CDR3 reads CASSHSGGSYEQYF. CDR3 DNA, as far as it was read: TGTGCCAGCTCTCACTCTGGGGGGTCCTATGAACAGTAC. Variable domain in full (rest from reference TRBV12-1 and TRBJ2-7): DSGVVQSPRHIIKEKGGRSVLTCIPISGHSNVVWYQQTLGKELKFLIQHYEKVERDKGFLPSRFSVQQFDDYHSEMNMSALELEDSAMYFCASSHSGGSYEQYFGPGTRLTVL.